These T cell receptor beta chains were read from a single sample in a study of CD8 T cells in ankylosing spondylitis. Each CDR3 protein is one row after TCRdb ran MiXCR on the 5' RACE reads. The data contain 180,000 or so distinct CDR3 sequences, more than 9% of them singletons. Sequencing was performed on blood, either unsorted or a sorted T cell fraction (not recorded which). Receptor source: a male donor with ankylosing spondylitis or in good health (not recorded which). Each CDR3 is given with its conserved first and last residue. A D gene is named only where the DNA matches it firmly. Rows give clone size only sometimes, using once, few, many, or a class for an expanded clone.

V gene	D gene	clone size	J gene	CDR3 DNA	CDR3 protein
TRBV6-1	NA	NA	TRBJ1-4	TGTGCCAGCAGTGAATCTCAGGGAGCTAATGAAAAACTGTTTTTT	CASSESQGANEKLFF
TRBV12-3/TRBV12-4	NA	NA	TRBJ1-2	TGTGCCAGCAGCCCTGGTTTATGGAATGGCTACACCTTC	CASSPGLWNGYTF
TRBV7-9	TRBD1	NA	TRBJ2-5	TGTGCCAGCAGCTCCATCTTACCGGGACAGAAAGAGACCCAGTACTTC	CASSSILPGQKETQYF
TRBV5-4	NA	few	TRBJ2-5	TGTGCCAGCAGTCAAAAACCCGGACCGACGTACCAAGAGACCCAGTACTTC	CASSQKPGPTYQETQYF
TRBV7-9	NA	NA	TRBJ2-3	TGTGCCAGCAGCGCACAATTGCAATCCGCAGATACGCAGTATTTT	CASSAQLQSADTQYF
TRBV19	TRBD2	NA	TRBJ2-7	TGTGCCAGTAGGGATAGCGGGACCGGCGAGCAGTACTTC	CASRDSGTGEQYF
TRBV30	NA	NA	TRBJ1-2	TGTGCCTGGAGTCTGAACAGGGCCCTATTCGGCTACACCTTC	CAWSLNRALFGYTF
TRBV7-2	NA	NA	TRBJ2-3	TGTGCCAGCAGCGGAATAGGGGATACGCAGTATTTT	CASSGIGDTQYF
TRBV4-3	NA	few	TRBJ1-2	TGCGCCAGCAGCCCCCGAGGCACAGGGAGGGACTATGGCTACACCTTC	CASSPRGTGRDYGYTF
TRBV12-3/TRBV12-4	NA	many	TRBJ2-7	TGTGCCAGCAGCTCAGGGCATTCCTACGAGCAGTACTTC	CASSSGHSYEQYF
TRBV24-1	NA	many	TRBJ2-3	TGTGCCACCAGTCCCTCCCCCCCCGGGGCAGATACGCAGTATTTT	CATSPSPPGADTQYF
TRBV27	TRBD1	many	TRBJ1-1	TGTGCCAGCATGTCGAGACAGGGGGCAGGGATCTCTGAAGCTTTCTTT	CASMSRQGAGISEAFF
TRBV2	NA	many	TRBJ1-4	TGTGCCAGCAGTGCCGGGTATAATGAAAAACTGTTTTTT	CASSAGYNEKLFF
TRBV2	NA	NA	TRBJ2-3	TGTGCCAGCAGTGTGCTCGGGAGCGGAGATACGCAGTATTTT	CASSVLGSGDTQYF
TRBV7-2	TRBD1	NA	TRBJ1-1	TGTGCCAGCACCGCGGACAGGGCACGGGGCACTGAAGCTTTCTTT	CASTADRARGTEAFF
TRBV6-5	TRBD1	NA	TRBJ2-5	TGTGCCAGCAGTTACTCAGGGGGCGCTGGGCAAGAGACCCAGTACTTC	CASSYSGGAGQETQYF
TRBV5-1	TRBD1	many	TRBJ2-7	TGCGCCAGCAGCACGGGACAGGGCCTCAACGAGCAGTACTTC	CASSTGQGLNEQYF
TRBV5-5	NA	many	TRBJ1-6	TGTGCCAGCAGCTTGGAGCAGGTCCCCTATAATTCACCCCTCCACTTT	CASSLEQVPYNSPLHF
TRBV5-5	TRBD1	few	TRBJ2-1	TGTGCCAGCACGGGTACGGGACAGCTATACAATGAGCAGTTCTTC	CASTGTGQLYNEQFF
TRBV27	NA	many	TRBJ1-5	TGTGCCAGCAGTCCGATCTTTCCGGCGGGCGGCAATCAGCCCCAGCATTTT	CASSPIFPAGGNQPQHF
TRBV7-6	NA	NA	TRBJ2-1	TGTGCCAGCAGCATACGACAGTACAATGAGCAGTTCTTC	CASSIRQYNEQFF
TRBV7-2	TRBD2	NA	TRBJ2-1	TGTGCCACCGCTCGCAGCGGCGGGAGGTTCTATGAGCAGTTCTTC	CATARSGGRFYEQFF
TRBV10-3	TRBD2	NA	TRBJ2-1	TGTGCCATCAGTGAGGTCGGACTAGCGGGGGGCCTTAATGAGCAGTTCTTC	CAISEVGLAGGLNEQFF
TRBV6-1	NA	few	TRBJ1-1	TGTGCCAGCAGTGTTCTAGGGGCCCCGAACACTGAAGCTTTCTTT	CASSVLGAPNTEAFF
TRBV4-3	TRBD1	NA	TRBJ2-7	TGCGCCAGCAGCCAAGGGGTCGGGACAGCTACCTACGAGCAGTACTTC	CASSQGVGTATYEQYF
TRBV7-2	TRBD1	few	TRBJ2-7	TGTGCCAGCAGCTCAAACAGGGGGCAGGGCGAGCAGTACTTC	CASSSNRGQGEQYF
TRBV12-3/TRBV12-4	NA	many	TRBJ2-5	TGTGCCAGCAGTTCGGGGAGCCAAGAGACCCAGTACTTC	CASSSGSQETQYF
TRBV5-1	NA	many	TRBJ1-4	TGCGCCAGCAGCTTGGCGGGGGCGCAGGGTGAAAAACTGTTTTTT	CASSLAGAQGEKLFF
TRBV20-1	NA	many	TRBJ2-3	TGCAGTGCTATGTCTAGCGGCACAGATACGCAGTATTTT	CSAMSSGTDTQYF
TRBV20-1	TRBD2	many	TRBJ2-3	TGCAGTGCTCTCCCCGGGACTAGCGGCACAGATACGCAGTATTTT	CSALPGTSGTDTQYF
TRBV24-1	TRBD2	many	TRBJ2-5	TGTGCCACCAGTTTTGCCGCTAGCGGACAAGAGACCCAGTACTTC	CATSFAASGQETQYF
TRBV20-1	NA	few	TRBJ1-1	TGCAGTGCTAGAGCAGACAGGGAAGCTTTCTTT	CSARADREAFF
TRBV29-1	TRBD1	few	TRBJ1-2	TGCAGCGTTGATATTCAGGGGGCAGGGGGCTACACCTTC	CSVDIQGAGGYTF
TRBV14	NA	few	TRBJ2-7	TGTGCCAGCAGCCAAGGGGGAGGACTTTCCTACGAGCAGTACTTC	CASSQGGGLSYEQYF
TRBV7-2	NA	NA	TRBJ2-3	TGTGCCAGCTCTCTGGCGAACACCCCTAGCACAGATACGCAGTATTTT	CASSLANTPSTDTQYF